The 28 T cell receptor beta chains reported below all come from one sample, sequenced in a study of shared clonotypes between healthy human individuals. The protocol was immunoSEQ multiplex PCR, while the TCRdb copy is restricted to in-frame clones and leaves out a portion. The profile shows hundreds of thousands of clones, roughly 83% of them singletons. The sample taken for sequencing was PBMCs. The source is a woman in her thirties or forties in good health. Some clones in this sample may be carry-over from other donors' samples.

This clone was seen repeatedly, ten times or more. Other DNA sequences within the sample encode an identical CDR3. The chain couples TRBV7-3 to TRBJ2-2; no definite D call. The CDR3 totals 13 residues. The V end lost 1 base, the J end lost 6 bases, and 6 bases lay between the germline ends. CDR1 is SGHTA and CDR2 is FQGTGA in the germline V gene. CDR3 in DNA: TGTGCCAGCAGCTTAATAGGGTCCGGGGAGCTGTTTTTT. It specifies CASSLIGSGELFF.

This sequence joins TRBV20-1 and TRBJ2-1; 7 bases fit TRBD2. Unmatched junction bases numbered 10, after V lost 6 bases and J lost 14 bases. The CDR3 runs to 11 residues. Germline CDR1 is DFQATT and CDR2 is SNEGSKA (reference sequence). Here the CDR3 reads CSAGERDREFF. CDR3 sequence (DNA): TGCAGTGCGGGAGAGCGGGATAGGGAGTTCTTC.

The chain has TRBV21-1 and TRBJ2-6; the table calls TRBD1, which could not be checked here. TRBV21-1 is noted as a pseudogene. The CDR3 runs to 17 residues. CDR3 sequence (DNA): TGTGCCAGCAGCAAAGCTTGGCAGGGGGCTGGGGCCAACGTCCTGACTTTC. It codes for CASSKAWQGAGANVLTF.

On this clone itself: The likely explanation is a read error, given a far larger clone one base away. The genes are TRBV5-1 and TRBJ1-1; a possible D gene is TRBD1 (5 bases). This CDR3 is 13 amino acids long. Germline V CDR1 and CDR2: SGHRS, YFSETQ. CDR3 sequence (DNA): TGCGCCAACAGCTTGGTCGGGGGCACTGAAGCTTTCTTT. Protein sequence: CANSLVGGTEAFF.

V is TRBV11-2 and J is TRBJ2-1; 10 bases are shared with TRBD2. This CDR3 comprises 16 residues. V was clipped by 3 bases and J by 3 bases; unmatched bases: 5. Germline values: CDR1 SGHAT, CDR2 FQNNGV. The CDR3 DNA sequence: TGTGCCAGCAGCTTCCTACTAGCGGGAATCTACAATGAGCAGTTCTTC. Its translation: CASSFLLAGIYNEQFF. Based on the CDR3 plus reference TRBV11-2 and TRBJ2-1, the full variable domain is EAGVAQSPRYKIIEKRQSVAFWCNPISGHATLYWYQQILGQGPKLLIQFQNNGVVDDSQLPKDRFSAERLKGVDSTLKIQPAKLEDSAVYLCASSFLLAGIYNEQFFGPGTRLTVL.

The chain has TRBV4-3 and TRBJ2-5; the D gene is possibly TRBD2 (5 bases). Trimming shortened V by 0 bases and J by 5 bases, and 19 bases separated the two germline ends. Germline CDR1 reads LGHNA; CDR2 reads YSLEER. This CDR3 contains 17 residues. The CDR3 DNA sequence: TGCGCCAGCAGCCAAGACACCCCCGGGGAAGTCGGTGAGACCCAGTACTTC. Protein sequence: CASSQDTPGEVGETQYF.

The V call is TRBV30, the J call TRBJ2-1, with 11 bases matching TRBD2. The CDR3 has 15 amino acids. V lost 5 bases and J lost 9; bases outside the gene matches: 12. The V gene's germline CDR1 is GTSNPN and CDR2 SVGIG (reference sequence). The CDR3 nucleotides read TGTGCCTGGGGTAGGAGTCTAGCGGGAGGAGGTGAGCAGTTCTTC. Amino acid sequence: CAWGRSLAGGGEQFF.

The gene calls are TRBV28 and TRBJ1-1; unclear D gene. This CDR3 region has 11 residues. The V gene lost 8 bases and the J gene lost 0 bases, with 4 bases spanning the gap. Germline V lookup: CDR1 MDHEN, CDR2 SYDVKM. The CDR3 protein is CASLMNTEAFF. DNA of the CDR3: TGTGCCAGCCTGATGAACACTGAAGCTTTCTTT. Combining the CDR3 with reference TRBV28 and TRBJ1-1 gives the whole variable domain DVKVTQSSRYLVKRTGEKVFLECVQDMDHENMFWYRQDPGLGLRLIYFSYDVKMKEKGDIPEGYSVSREKKERFSLILESASTNQTSMYLCASLMNTEAFFGQGTRLTVV.

The chain couples TRBV28 to TRBJ2-5; possibly TRBD1 or TRBD2 for D (5 bases each). Germline CDR1 reads MDHEN; CDR2 reads SYDVKM. The CDR3 has 16 amino acids. V was cut by 2 bases and J by 3 bases, with 16 bases left in between. CDR3 loop: CASSLRPGSGEETQYF. CDR3 coding DNA: TGTGCCAGCAGTTTAAGGCCAGGGAGTGGTGAAGAGACCCAGTACTTC.

This clone was recorded once. V and J are TRBV7-2 and TRBJ2-2, with 13 bases aligning to TRBD2. Trimming at V came to 1 base and at J to 5 bases, leaving 1 base not matched to a gene. Germline V gene data show CDR1 as SGHTA and CDR2 as FQGNSA. There are 16 residues in the CDR3. This CDR3 reads CASSLVGLAGTGELFF. The CDR3 nucleotides read TGTGCCAGCAGCTTAGTGGGACTAGCGGGAACCGGGGAGCTGTTTTTT.

The chain links TRBV7-2 to TRBJ2-7; D call uncertain. Deletions cut 5 bases from V and 0 bases from J, with 11 bases between. The germline CDR1 and CDR2 sequences are SGHTA and FQGNSA. The CDR3 has 14 residues. CDR3: CASSILRASYEQYF. DNA for the CDR3: TGTGCCAGCAGCATCTTACGGGCCTCCTACGAGCAGTACTTC.

The rearrangement joins TRBV30 to TRBJ2-6; D may correspond to TRBD1 or TRBD2 (7 bases each). This CDR3 comprises 15 residues. V was shortened by 8 bases and J by 6 bases, with 20 bases between the two germline ends. CDR1 is GTSNPN, CDR2 SVGIG, per germline (reference sequence). The CDR3: CAQGREGAEANVLTF. In DNA, the CDR3 is TGTGCCCAAGGGAGGGAGGGGGCTGAGGCCAACGTCCTGACTTTC.

The CDR3 here is CASVLDRARSNEKLFF. CDR3 DNA sequence: TGTGCCAGCGTGTTGGACAGGGCGCGCAGTAATGAAAAACTGTTTTTT. The chain joins TRBV2 to TRBJ1-4, with 8 positions matching TRBD1. Germline-derived CDR1 and CDR2 are SNHLY and FYNNEI. CDR3 size: 16 residues. The junction had 12 bases not matched to a gene; V was cut back by 8 bases and J by 4 bases.

Of note for this clone: An end of the junction does not agree with germline; a read error may underlie this. This rearrangement joins TRBV5-1 to TRBJ1-2; perhaps TRBD1 as D (5 bases). In germline, CDR1 is SGHRS, CDR2 YFSETQ. This CDR3 comprises 11 residues. The CDR3 sequence: CRFGAHYGYTF. The DNA for the CDR3 is TGTCGGTTCGGGGCCCACTATGGCTACACCTTC. Variable domain in full (rest from reference TRBV5-1 and TRBJ1-2): KAGVTQTPRYLIKTRGQQVTLSCSPISGHRSVSWYQQTPGQGLQFLFEYFSETQRNKGNFPGRFSGRQFSNSRSEMNVSTLELGDSALYLCRFGAHYGYTFGSGTRLTVV.

This chain joins TRBV7-2 and TRBJ2-1; D call uncertain. The CDR3 loop spans 15 amino acids. The V gene lost 2 bases and the J gene lost 9 bases, with 17 bases spanning the gap. Germline V CDR1 and CDR2: SGHTA, FQGNSA. Here the CDR3 reads CASSLPTPPPGEQFF. The DNA for the CDR3 is TGTGCCAGCAGCTTACCGACCCCTCCGCCGGGTGAGCAGTTCTTC.

This clone was recorded a few times. The chain has TRBV5-1 and TRBJ2-3; D unclear. CDR1 is SGHRS, CDR2 YFSETQ, per germline. There are 14 residues in the CDR3. Trimming shortened V by 9 bases and J by 0 bases, and 14 bases separated the two germline ends. Written as DNA, the CDR3 is TGCGCCACCTCGGAACTCCCTAGCACAGATACGCAGTATTTT. The encoded protein is CATSELPSTDTQYF.

This chain uses TRBV6-1 with TRBJ2-7; 12 nucleotides line up with TRBD1. CDR3 length equals 14 residues. From germline, CDR1 is MNHNS and CDR2 SASEGT. Trimming removed 4 bases from V and 5 bases from J; junction bases left unmatched: 3. CDR3 sequence reads: CASSAGTGGDEQYF. Here the CDR3 DNA reads TGTGCCAGCAGTGCCGGGACAGGGGGCGACGAGCAGTACTTC.

The J gene is TRBJ2-7, the V gene TRBV9, with 7 positions matching TRBD1. With V trimmed by 7 bases and J by 2 bases, 9 bases remained unmatched. CDR3 length: 14 amino acids. Looked up from germline, CDR1 is SGDLS and CDR2 is YYNGEE. The CDR3 sequence is CASGLGQNTYEQYF. The CDR3 region has the DNA TGTGCCAGCGGCTTGGGACAGAACACCTACGAGCAGTACTTC.

This clone was detected a few times. The chain recombines TRBV28 with TRBJ1-2, with D uncertain. V lost 4 bases and J 0 bases, leaving 12 bases between the germline ends. The germline CDR1 and CDR2 sequences are MDHEN and SYDVKM. There are 15 residues in the CDR3. CDR3 in amino acids: CASSSDGMTNYGYTF. In DNA, the CDR3 is TGTGCCAGCAGTTCGGACGGAATGACTAACTATGGCTACACCTTC.

This clone was picked up one time. This rearrangement joins TRBV27 to TRBJ1-1, with D hard to call. The CDR3 loop spans 17 amino acids. In germline, CDR1 is MNHEY, CDR2 SMNVEV (reference sequence). Trimming left V 2 bases short and J 6 bases short, with 22 bases between. In nucleotides, the CDR3 is TGTGCCAGCAGTTTAGGTCTATTGGGTAGGAGGGCAGCTGAAGCTTTCTTT. It translates to CASSLGLLGRRAAEAFF.

The rearrangement joins TRBV2 to TRBJ2-5; D gene ambiguous. There are 13 residues in the CDR3. Germline V gives CDR1 SNHLY, CDR2 FYNNEI. Trimming removed 4 bases at V and 2 bases at J, with 8 bases between. CDR3 DNA: TGTGCCAGCAGTGCTTCTGGGCAAGAGACCCAGTACTTC. It codes for CASSASGQETQYF.

This chain links TRBV5-4 with TRBJ2-3, with 10 bases that match TRBD1. The CDR3 runs 16 residues. Germline V gene data show CDR1 as SGHNT and CDR2 as YYREEE (reference sequence). V lost 3 bases to trimming and J lost 2 bases; unmatched junction nucleotides: 6. CDR3 loop: CASSSLTGGITDTQYF. The CDR3 region has the DNA TGTGCCAGCAGCTCGCTGACAGGGGGCATCACAGATACGCAGTATTTT.

This clone was detected only a few times. This chain connects TRBV7-9 to TRBJ1-1; TRBD1 matches 7 bases. The CDR3 covers 14 residues. V lost 4 bases, J lost 3 bases, and 5 bases stayed unmatched. Per the germline V gene, CDR1 is SEHNR and CDR2 is FQNEAQ (reference sequence). In DNA form, the CDR3 reads TGTGCCAGCAGCTCAGAACAGGGGTACACTGAAGCTTTCTTT. Translating gives CASSSEQGYTEAFF.

J is TRBJ2-4 and V is TRBV4-2; 14 bases align to TRBD2. J was trimmed by 6 bases and V by 3 bases; bases with no gene match: 7. This CDR3 contains 17 residues. The germline V gene encodes CDR1 LGHNA and CDR2 YNFKEQ. CDR3 sequence: CASSHGTGTSGGNIQYF. The CDR3 DNA reads as TGTGCCAGCAGCCACGGGACCGGGACTAGCGGGGGAAACATTCAGTACTTC.

This clone turned up a few times. CDR3 region: CASSRRPGQGNEKLFF. The CDR3 DNA is TGTGCCAGCAGTAGGCGACCGGGACAGGGTAATGAAAAACTGTTTTTT. The J gene is TRBJ1-4, the V gene TRBV6-6, with TRBD1 identical over 9 bases. Germline-derived CDR1 and CDR2 are MNHNY and SVGAGI (reference sequence). This CDR3 contains 16 residues. V lost 5 bases and J lost 4; bases outside the gene matches: 8.

V usage is TRBV21-1 and J usage is TRBJ2-7; no check of the table's D call, TRBD1, against the DNA was made. TRBV21-1 is a documented pseudogene. CDR3 length: 15 amino acids. As DNA, the CDR3 is TGTGCCAGCAGCACGACTGCTAGGGGGTCCTACGAGCAGTACTTC. It is translated as CASSTTARGSYEQYF.

Ten or more counts support this clone. This rearrangement joins TRBV7-9 to TRBJ2-1; D unresolved. The CDR3 runs to 13 residues. With 1 base removed from V and 8 bases from J, the gap between germline ends came to 9 bases. Germline loops: CDR1 SEHNR, CDR2 FQNEAQ (reference sequence). The CDR3 DNA sequence: TGTGCCAGCAGCTTAGGCGGTGGGGATGAGCAGTTCTTC. Its protein is CASSLGGGDEQFF.

CDR3 coding DNA: TGTGCCAGCTCACGGGACACAGGGGGCAATGAAAAACTGTTTTTT. It is translated as CASSRDTGGNEKLFF. This chain links TRBV18 with TRBJ1-4; TRBD1 aligns across 9 bases. This CDR3 is built from 15 residues. Germline-derived CDR1 and CDR2 are KGHSH and LQKENI. The ends lost 4 bases at V and 5 bases at J; junction bases unmatched: 5.